The clone carrying this T cell receptor (beta chain) showed up just once. These data belong to a study of technical replicates of blood from several donors. Method: immunoSEQ multiplex PCR; TCRdb's copy keeps in-frame clones and lacks some. Altogether 80,000 to 100,000 clones are present, roughly 96% being singletons, with the ten largest covering roughly 0.33%. Germline values: CDR1 MDHEN, CDR2 SYDVKM. Trimming took 5 bases from V and 0 from J, leaving 11 bases between them. The CDR3 spans 14 residues. Sequencing was done on a sample of T cells isolated from PBMCs. The TCR comes from a human donor in good health. This chain connects TRBV28 to TRBJ2-7; D not resolved. In DNA, the CDR3 is TGTGCCAGCAGTCTTCAGGTGTTCTCCTACGAGCAGTACTTC. It codes for CASSLQVFSYEQYF.